Presented here are 6 T cell receptor beta chains from one specimen sequenced in a study of cytomegalovirus exposure and HLA in healthy donors. This PCR relied on a set of 60 Vbeta primers and 13 Jbeta primers. Assay: immunoSEQ multiplex PCR; the TCRdb copy retains only in-frame clones and omits some. The table includes 160,000 or so clones, approximately 80% detected once. Sequenced material: PBMCs. These TCRs come from a man aged 30-40 years in good health and CMV-seropositive.

The chain couples TRBV4-1 to TRBJ2-1; TRBD2 agrees at 9 bases. Germline V gene lookup returns CDR1 MGHRA and CDR2 YSYEKL. The length of the CDR3 is 17 residues. V lost 0 bases, J lost 1 base, and 4 bases stayed unmatched. The CDR3 sequence: CASSQDAGGGSYNEQFF. The CDR3 coding sequence is TGCGCCAGCAGCCAAGATGCGGGGGGGGGATCCTACAATGAGCAGTTCTTC.

V and J are TRBV18 and TRBJ2-7; tentatively, D is TRBD1 (6 bases). Germline CDR1 reads KGHSH; CDR2 reads LQKENI. Trimming left V 2 bases short and J 1 base short, with 12 bases between. There are 15 residues in the CDR3. CDR3 loop: CASSPVQGRSYEQYF. The CDR3 DNA sequence: TGTGCCAGCTCACCAGTGCAGGGGCGGTCCTACGAGCAGTACTTC. The full variable domain, with the rest looked up from reference TRBV18 and TRBJ2-7, is NAGVMQNPRHLVRRRGQEARLRCSPMKGHSHVYWYRQLPEEGLKFMVYLQKENIIDESGMPKERFSAEFPKEGPSILRIQQVVRGDSAAYFCASSPVQGRSYEQYFGPGTRLTVT.

This chain links TRBV5-6 with TRBJ1-2, with 9 nucleotides matching TRBD1. The CDR3 consists of 13 residues. V trimming: 4 bases; J trimming: 6 bases; junction bases outside the gene matches: 4. The germline V gene encodes CDR1 SGHDT and CDR2 YYEEEE. In DNA form, the CDR3 reads TGTGCCAGCAGCCCCTGGACAGGGGATGGCTACACCTTC. Amino acid sequence: CASSPWTGDGYTF.

This chain connects TRBV28 to TRBJ1-5; TRBD1 might be the D (6 bases). CDR1 is MDHEN and CDR2 is SYDVKM in the germline V gene. V shed 6 bases and J shed 1 base, with 16 bases lying between them. This CDR3 has 16 amino acids. The CDR3 reads CASRPVRGRSNQPQHF. For the CDR3, the DNA is TGTGCCAGCAGGCCCGTCAGGGGAAGAAGCAATCAGCCCCAGCATTTT.

The chain recombines TRBV6-1 with TRBJ2-3; TRBD1 might be the D (6 bases). Germline V lookup: CDR1 MNHNS, CDR2 SASEGT. CDR3 size: 16 residues. V shed 2 bases and J shed 5 bases, with 17 bases lying between them. The CDR3 spells CASSEHPLGAGDTQYF. In nucleotides, the CDR3 is TGTGCCAGCAGTGAACACCCCCTGGGGGCCGGAGATACGCAGTATTTT.

The J gene is TRBJ1-1, the V gene TRBV19; weak D call: TRBD1 (5 bases). The CDR3 runs 11 residues. Trimming pared 4 bases from V and 6 bases from J, leaving 6 bases between. The germline V gene has CDR1 LNHDA and CDR2 SQIVND (reference sequence). The CDR3 coding sequence is TGTGCCAGTAGTAGGGGGGCTGAAGCTTTCTTT. Protein product: CASSRGAEAFF.